This T cell receptor beta chain was found in a study of spatial heterogeneity in lung cancer. Broader study findings: Whereas they appeared in blood less at follow-up, ubiquitous expanded tumor TCRs appeared there more at resection.

Notes on this clonotype: Antigen unknown.

Specified time point: blood at routine non-recurrence follow-up after resection. V dropped 1 base and J dropped 3 bases, with 13 bases sitting between them. The length of the CDR3 is 15 residues. Germline V CDR1 and CDR2: MGHRA, YSYEKL. TCRdb reprocessed the 5' RACE reads with MiXCR, giving one entry per CDR3 protein. The sample lists about 94,000 distinct CDR3 sequences, roughly a fifth occurring once. The receptor was isolated from a male donor with early-stage non-small cell lung cancer. The sample was PBMCs, taken at follow-up. The chain uses TRBV4-1 and TRBJ2-7; D unclear. The CDR3 DNA sequence: TGCGCCAGCAGCCAAGGAACTGGGCCGAACTACGAGCAGTACTTC. Amino acid sequence: CASSQGTGPNYEQYF.